Sequencing of this T cell receptor beta chain was carried out in a study of cytomegalovirus exposure and HLA in healthy donors. Study-wide context: Roughly 80 million unique TCRs from HLA-typed donors were held in an early data release.

The PCR contained 60 Vbeta and 13 Jbeta primers. The table came from immunoSEQ multiplex PCR; TCRdb's copy has only in-frame clones and leaves some out. In the table there are under 200,000 clones, approximately 81% of which are singletons. The ends were cut back, 1 base at V and 0 bases at J, with 6 bases in the middle. CDR3 length: 14 residues. Germline V gene sequence: CDR1 KGHSH, CDR2 LQKENI. Overall study findings and caveats: The authors reported that TCR beta sequences could predict HLA-A and HLA-B alleles. These predictions were accurate for most subjects in the first cohort.

As for this clone: Its target is not known.

The gene calls are TRBV18 and TRBJ1-1; D is perhaps TRBD1 (6 bases). Material: PBMCs. The TCR comes from a man aged 30-40 years in good health and CMV-seronegative. The CDR3 nucleotides read TGTGCCAGCTCACCACAGGGGGTGAACACTGAAGCTTTCTTT. This encodes CASSPQGVNTEAFF.